Below, one T cell receptor (beta chain) is given with its context. Trimming cost V 7 bases and J 0 bases, with 15 bases left between them. In germline, CDR1 is SNHLY, CDR2 FYNNEI. CDR3 length: 16 residues. TCRdb's copy holds only in-frame clones and misses some; the assay was immunoSEQ multiplex PCR. The sample has approximately 100,000 clones, nearly 97% seen once; the top ten hold over 0.2%. The data originate from a study of technical replicates of blood from several donors. Input material: T cells isolated from PBMCs. The sequence came from a human donor in good health. The V call is TRBV2, the J call TRBJ1-4, with D maybe TRBD1 (6 bases). CDR3 protein: CASTGGARATNEKLFF. The CDR3 DNA reads TGTGCCAGCACTGGGGGGGCGCGTGCAACTAATGAAAAACTGTTTTTT. Full variable domain (outside the CDR3, taken from reference TRBV2 and TRBJ1-4): EPEVTQTPSHQVTQMGQEVILRCVPISNHLYFYWYRQILGQKVEFLVSFYNNEISEKSEIFDDQFSVERPDGSNFTLKIRSTKLEDSAMYFCASTGGARATNEKLFFGSGTQLSVL.